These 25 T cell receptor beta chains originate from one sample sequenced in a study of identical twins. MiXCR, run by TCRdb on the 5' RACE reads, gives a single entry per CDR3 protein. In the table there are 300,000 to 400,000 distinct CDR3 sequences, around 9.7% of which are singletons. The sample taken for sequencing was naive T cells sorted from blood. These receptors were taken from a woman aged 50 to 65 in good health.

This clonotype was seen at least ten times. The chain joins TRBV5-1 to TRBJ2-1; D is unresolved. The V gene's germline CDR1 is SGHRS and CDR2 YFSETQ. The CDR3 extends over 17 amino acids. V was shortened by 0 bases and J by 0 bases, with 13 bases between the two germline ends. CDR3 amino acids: CASSLGVAQSSYNEQFF. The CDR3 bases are TGCGCCAGCAGCTTGGGGGTAGCTCAGAGCTCCTACAATGAGCAGTTCTTC.

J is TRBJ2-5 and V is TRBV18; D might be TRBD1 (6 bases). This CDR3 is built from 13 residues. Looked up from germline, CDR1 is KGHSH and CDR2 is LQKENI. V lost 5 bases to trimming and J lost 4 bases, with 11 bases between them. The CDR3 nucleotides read TGTGCCAGCTCAGAACAGGGAAGAGAGACCCAGTACTTC. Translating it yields CASSEQGRETQYF.

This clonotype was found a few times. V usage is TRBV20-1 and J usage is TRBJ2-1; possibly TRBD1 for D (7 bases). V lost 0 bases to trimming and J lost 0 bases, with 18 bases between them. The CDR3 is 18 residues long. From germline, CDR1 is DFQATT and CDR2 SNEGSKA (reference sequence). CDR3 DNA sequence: TGCAGTGCTAGAGAGGTGGGGGGCGGGGACAGCTCCTACAATGAGCAGTTCTTC. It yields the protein CSAREVGGGDSSYNEQFF.

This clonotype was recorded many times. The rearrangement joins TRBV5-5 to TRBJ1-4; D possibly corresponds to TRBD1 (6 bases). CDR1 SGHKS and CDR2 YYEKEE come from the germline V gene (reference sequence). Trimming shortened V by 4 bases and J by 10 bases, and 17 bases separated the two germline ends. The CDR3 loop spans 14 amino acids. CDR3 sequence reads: CASSLRGLDGKLFF. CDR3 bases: TGTGCCAGCAGCCTCAGGGGCCTTGATGGAAAACTGTTTTTT.

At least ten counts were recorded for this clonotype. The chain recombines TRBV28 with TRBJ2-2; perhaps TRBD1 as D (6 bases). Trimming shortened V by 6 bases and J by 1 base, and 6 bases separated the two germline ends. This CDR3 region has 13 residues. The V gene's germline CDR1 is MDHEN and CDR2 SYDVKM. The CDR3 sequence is CASRDRNTGELFF. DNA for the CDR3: TGTGCCAGCAGGGACAGGAACACCGGGGAGCTGTTTTTT.

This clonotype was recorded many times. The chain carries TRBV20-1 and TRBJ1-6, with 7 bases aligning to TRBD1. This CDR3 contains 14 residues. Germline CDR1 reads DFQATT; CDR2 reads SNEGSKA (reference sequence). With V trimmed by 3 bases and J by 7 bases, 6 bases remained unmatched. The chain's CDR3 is CSASAGTENSPLHF. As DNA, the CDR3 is TGCAGTGCTAGCGCTGGGACAGAAAATTCACCCCTCCACTTT.

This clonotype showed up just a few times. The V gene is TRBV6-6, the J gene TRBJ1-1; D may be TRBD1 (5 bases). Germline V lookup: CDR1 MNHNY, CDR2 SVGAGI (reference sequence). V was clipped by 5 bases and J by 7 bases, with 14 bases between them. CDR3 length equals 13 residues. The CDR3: CASSRKGQGEAFF. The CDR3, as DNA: TGTGCCAGCAGTCGAAAAGGGCAGGGTGAAGCTTTCTTT.

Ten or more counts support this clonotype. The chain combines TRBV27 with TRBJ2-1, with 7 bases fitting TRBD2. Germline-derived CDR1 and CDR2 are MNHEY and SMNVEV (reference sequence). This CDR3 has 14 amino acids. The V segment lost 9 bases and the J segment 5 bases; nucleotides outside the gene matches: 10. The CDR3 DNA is TGTGCCAGTACCATAGCGGGCCCACACAATGAGCAGTTCTTC. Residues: CASTIAGPHNEQFF.

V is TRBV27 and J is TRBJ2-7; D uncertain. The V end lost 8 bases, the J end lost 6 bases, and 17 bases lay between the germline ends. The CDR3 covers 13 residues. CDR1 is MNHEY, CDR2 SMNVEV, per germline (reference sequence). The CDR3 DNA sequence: TGTGCCAGCCCCTTGGGGATGGGTGGCGAGCAGTACTTC. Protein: CASPLGMGGEQYF.

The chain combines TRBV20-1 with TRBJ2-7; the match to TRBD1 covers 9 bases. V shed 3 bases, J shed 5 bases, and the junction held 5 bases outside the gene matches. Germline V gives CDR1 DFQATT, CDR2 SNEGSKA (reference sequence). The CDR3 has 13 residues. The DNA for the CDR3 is TGCAGTGCTAGTGGACAGGGGTTGAACGAGCAGTACTTC. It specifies CSASGQGLNEQYF.

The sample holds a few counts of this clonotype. The CDR3 protein is CASSSRADRSYNEQFF. DNA of the CDR3: TGTGCCAGCAGCTCCCGGGCGGACCGCTCCTACAATGAGCAGTTCTTC. The chain combines TRBV7-3 with TRBJ2-1; D uncertain. CDR3 length: 16 residues. Trimming removed 4 bases from V and 0 bases from J, with 13 bases in between. Germline CDR1 reads SGHTA; CDR2 reads FQGTGA.

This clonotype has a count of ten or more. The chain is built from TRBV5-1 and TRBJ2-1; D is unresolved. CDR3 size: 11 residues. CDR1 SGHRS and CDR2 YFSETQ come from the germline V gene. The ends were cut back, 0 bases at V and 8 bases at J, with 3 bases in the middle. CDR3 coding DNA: TGCGCCAGCAGCTTGGTGGATGAGCAGTTCTTC. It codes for CASSLVDEQFF.

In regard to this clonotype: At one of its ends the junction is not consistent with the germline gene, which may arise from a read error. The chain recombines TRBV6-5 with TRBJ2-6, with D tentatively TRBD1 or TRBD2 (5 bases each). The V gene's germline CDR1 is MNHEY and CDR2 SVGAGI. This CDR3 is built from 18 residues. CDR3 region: CANSYVRGGHSGANVLTF. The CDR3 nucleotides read TGTGCCAACAGTTACGTCCGTGGGGGTCACTCTGGGGCCAACGTCCTGACTTTC.

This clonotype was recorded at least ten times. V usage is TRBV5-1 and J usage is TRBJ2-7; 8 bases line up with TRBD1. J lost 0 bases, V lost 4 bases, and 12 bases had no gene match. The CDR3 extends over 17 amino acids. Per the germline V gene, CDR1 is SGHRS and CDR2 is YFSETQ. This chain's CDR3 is CASSPLDRGRDSYEQYF. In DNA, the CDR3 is TGCGCCAGCAGCCCACTTGACAGGGGAAGGGACTCCTACGAGCAGTACTTC.

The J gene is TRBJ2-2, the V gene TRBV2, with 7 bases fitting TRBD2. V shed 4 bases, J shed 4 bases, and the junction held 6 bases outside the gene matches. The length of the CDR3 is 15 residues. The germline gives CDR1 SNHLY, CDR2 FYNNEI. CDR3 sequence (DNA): TGTGCCAGCAGTGTTGTGGGAGGGCCCACCGGGGAGCTGTTTTTT. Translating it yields CASSVVGGPTGELFF.

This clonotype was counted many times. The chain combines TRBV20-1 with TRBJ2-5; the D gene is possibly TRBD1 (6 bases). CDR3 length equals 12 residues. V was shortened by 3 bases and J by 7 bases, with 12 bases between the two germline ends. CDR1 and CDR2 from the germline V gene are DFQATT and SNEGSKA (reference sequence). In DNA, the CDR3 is TGCAGTGCTAGTATGGGGGCAGGGACCCAGTACTTC. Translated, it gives CSASMGAGTQYF.

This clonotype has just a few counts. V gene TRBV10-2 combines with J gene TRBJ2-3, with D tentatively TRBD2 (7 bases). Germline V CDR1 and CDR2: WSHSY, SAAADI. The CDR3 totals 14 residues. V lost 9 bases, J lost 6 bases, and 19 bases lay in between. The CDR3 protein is CARGGGPTGDTQYF. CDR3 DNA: TGCGCCAGAGGGGGAGGGCCAACTGGGGATACGCAGTATTTT.

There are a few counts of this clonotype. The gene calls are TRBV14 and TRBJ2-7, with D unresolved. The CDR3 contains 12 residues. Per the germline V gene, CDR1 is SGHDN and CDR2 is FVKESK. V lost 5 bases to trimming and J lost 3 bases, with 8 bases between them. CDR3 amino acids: CASSTAYYEQYF. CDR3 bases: TGTGCCAGCAGCACGGCCTACTACGAGCAGTACTTC.

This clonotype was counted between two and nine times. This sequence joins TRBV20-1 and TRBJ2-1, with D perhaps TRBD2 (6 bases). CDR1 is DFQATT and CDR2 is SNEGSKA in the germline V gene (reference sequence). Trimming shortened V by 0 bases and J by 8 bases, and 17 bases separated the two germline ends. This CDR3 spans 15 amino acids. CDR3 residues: CSARDALAPSDEQFF. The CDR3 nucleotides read TGCAGTGCTAGAGATGCCCTAGCGCCCTCCGATGAGCAGTTCTTC.

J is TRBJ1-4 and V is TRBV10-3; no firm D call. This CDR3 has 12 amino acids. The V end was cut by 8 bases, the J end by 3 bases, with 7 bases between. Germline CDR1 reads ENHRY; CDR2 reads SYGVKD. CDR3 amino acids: CAIGWANEKLFF. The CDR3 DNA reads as TGTGCCATCGGGTGGGCTAATGAAAAACTGTTTTTT.

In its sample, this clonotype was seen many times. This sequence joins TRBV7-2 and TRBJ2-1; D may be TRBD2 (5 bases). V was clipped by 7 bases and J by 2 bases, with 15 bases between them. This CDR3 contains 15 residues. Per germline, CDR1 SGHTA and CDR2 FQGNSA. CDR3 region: CASIRLEGTYNEQFF. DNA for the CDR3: TGTGCCAGCATCCGCCTCGAGGGAACCTACAATGAGCAGTTCTTC.

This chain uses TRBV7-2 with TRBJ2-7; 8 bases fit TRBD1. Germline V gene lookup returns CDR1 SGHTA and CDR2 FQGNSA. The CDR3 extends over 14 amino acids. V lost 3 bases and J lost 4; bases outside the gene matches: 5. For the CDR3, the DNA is TGTGCCAGCAGCTTGGGACAGGTAGGGTACGAGCAGTACTTC. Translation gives CASSLGQVGYEQYF. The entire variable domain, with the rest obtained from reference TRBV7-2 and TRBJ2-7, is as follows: GAGVSQSPSNKVTEKGKDVELRCDPISGHTALYWYRQSLGQGLEFLIYFQGNSAPDKSGLPSDRFSAERTGGSVSTLTIQRTQQEDSAVYLCASSLGQVGYEQYFGPGTRLTVT.

The DNA of the CDR3 is TGTGCCAGCAGCCAAGCCCCGGGACAGGGGAATCCTTACAATGAGCAGTTCTTC. Translation: CASSQAPGQGNPYNEQFF. The genes are TRBV3-1 and TRBJ2-1; 10 bases align to TRBD1. V was clipped by 1 base and J by 4 bases; unmatched bases: 10. CDR3 length: 18 residues. CDR1 is LGHDT, CDR2 YNNKEL, per germline (reference sequence).

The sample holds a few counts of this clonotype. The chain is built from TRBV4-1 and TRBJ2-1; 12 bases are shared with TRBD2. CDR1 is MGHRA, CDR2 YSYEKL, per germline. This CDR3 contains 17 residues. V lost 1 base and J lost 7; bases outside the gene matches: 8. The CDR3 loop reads CASSQAKTSGSVNEQFF. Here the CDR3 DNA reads TGCGCCAGCAGCCAAGCCAAGACTAGCGGGAGTGTGAATGAGCAGTTCTTC.

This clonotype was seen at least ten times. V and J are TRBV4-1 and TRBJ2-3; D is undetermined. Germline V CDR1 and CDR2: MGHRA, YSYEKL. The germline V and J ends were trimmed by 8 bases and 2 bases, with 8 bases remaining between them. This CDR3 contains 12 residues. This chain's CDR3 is CASGAVTDTQYF. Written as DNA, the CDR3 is TGCGCCAGCGGAGCCGTCACAGATACGCAGTATTTT.